The 9 T cell receptor beta chains given below trace back to one sample, sequenced in a study of T cell responses to AZD1222 COVID-19 vaccine. Generated by immunoSEQ multiplex PCR, the TCRdb table keeps only in-frame clones and is missing some. The sample has approximately 140,000 clones, more than 85% seen once; the top ten hold about 3%. The sequences come from peripheral blood, collected on day 0 of AZD1222 vaccination. Every receptor here comes from an adult in good health.

This CDR3 reads CASSGLAGEGYEQYF. The CDR3 DNA is TGTGCCAGCAGCGGACTAGCGGGAGAGGGGTATGAGCAGTATTTT. This chain joins TRBV6-4 and TRBJ2-3; 13 bases map to TRBD2. V was pared by 6 bases and J by 11 bases, with 11 bases of the junction left unmatched. The CDR3 runs 15 residues. Germline lookup yields CDR1 MRHNA and CDR2 SNTAGT.

The chain employs TRBV5-1 and TRBJ2-7, with D possibly TRBD2 on 6 matching bases. Germline V gene lookup returns CDR1 SGHRS and CDR2 YFSETQ. CDR3 length: 14 amino acids. V dropped 4 bases and J dropped 1 base, with 12 bases sitting between them. CDR3 protein: CASSTEGLSYEQYF. The CDR3 DNA follows: TGCGCCAGCAGCACGGAGGGACTTTCCTACGAGCAGTACTTC.

This chain joins TRBV7-2 and TRBJ2-2; D remains unclear. The CDR3 runs 15 residues. The V gene lost 3 bases and the J gene lost 3 bases, with 11 bases spanning the gap. Germline V CDR1 and CDR2: SGHTA, FQGNSA. CDR3 amino acids: CASSFLGRDTGELFF. CDR3 DNA sequence: TGTGCCAGCAGCTTCCTGGGTAGAGACACCGGGGAGCTGTTTTTT.

V and J are TRBV24-1 and TRBJ2-4; possibly TRBD2 for D (5 bases). This CDR3 has 13 residues. Germline CDR1 and CDR2: KGHDR and SFDVKD. Trimming stripped 7 bases from V and 8 bases from J, with 14 bases between. The CDR3 coding sequence is TGTGCCACCAGCGAGGGCCCGACACACATTCAGTACTTC. It encodes CATSEGPTHIQYF.

V gene TRBV25-1 combines with J gene TRBJ1-5; 8 bases agree with TRBD1. CDR1 and CDR2 from the germline V gene are MGHDK and SYGVNS. V lost 6 bases to trimming and J lost 5 bases; unmatched junction nucleotides: 3. This CDR3 is 13 amino acids long. The CDR3 DNA reads as TGTGCCAGCAGAGGACAGGGTTATCAGCCCCAGCATTTT. This encodes CASRGQGYQPQHF.

The genes are TRBV27 and TRBJ1-2; D is undetermined. Deletions cut 5 bases from V and 6 bases from J, with 13 bases between. The CDR3 spans 13 residues. The V gene's germline CDR1 is MNHEY and CDR2 SMNVEV (reference sequence). The DNA of the CDR3 is TGTGCCAGCAGTCCTATCCCCTCGGATGGCTACACCTTC. Protein product: CASSPIPSDGYTF.

This chain connects TRBV3-1 (or the pseudogene TRBV3-2) to TRBJ2-7, with a tentative D call TRBD1 (6 bases). CDR1 is LGHDT, CDR2 YNNKEL, per germline (reference sequence). The V end lost 3 bases, the J end lost 0 bases, and 9 bases lay between the germline ends. The CDR3 contains 14 residues. CDR3 sequence (DNA): TGTGCCAGCAGCCAGGACAGCATCTCCTACGAGCAGTACTTC. It encodes CASSQDSISYEQYF.

The V gene is TRBV15, the J gene TRBJ1-2; D perhaps matches TRBD1 (5 bases). Germline CDR1 is LNHNV and CDR2 is YYDKDF (reference sequence). CDR3 length: 14 residues. Trimming removed 3 bases at V and 1 base at J, with 9 bases between. The CDR3, as DNA: TGTGCCACCAGCAGGAGGACACTTAACTATGGCTACACCTTC. Amino acid sequence: CATSRRTLNYGYTF.

This chain uses TRBV27 with TRBJ2-1, with 8 bases identical to TRBD2. The CDR3 totals 13 residues. From germline, CDR1 is MNHEY and CDR2 SMNVEV (reference sequence). Unmatched junction bases numbered 2, after V lost 2 bases and J lost 8 bases. For the CDR3, the DNA is TGTGCCAGCAGTTTAATAGCGGGATATGAGCAGTTCTTC. Translating it yields CASSLIAGYEQFF.